This TCR beta chain appears in the sequencing data of a study of blood T cell repertoires in COVID-19. Study information: Both acute and convalescent COVID-19 samples were obtained from the United States, Italy and Spain. Sources were T cells, B-cell-depleted T cells, or PBMCs; the material itself was cDNA or gDNA.

The CDR3 consists of 15 residues. The V and J ends lost 1 base and 4 bases respectively, with 13 bases between them. The germline V gene encodes CDR1 LGHNA and CDR2 YSLEER. In the authors' methods: The authors estimated nucleated cell counts from reference gene primer amplification. The protocol was immunoSEQ multiplex PCR, while the TCRdb copy is restricted to in-frame clones and leaves out a portion. V and J calls and clone size are as listed in that table; D and trimming were resolved from the DNA. The sample lists about 250,000 clones, 80% to 90% occurring once. The genes are TRBV4-3 and TRBJ1-1; D not resolved. This clonotype was obtained from a man aged 35-49 years with active or convalescent COVID-19. The sequenced material came from peripheral blood. The CDR3 DNA reads as TGCGCCAGCAGCCAAGGACGATGGGGAGTCACTGAAGCTTTCTTT. Its protein is CASSQGRWGVTEAFF.